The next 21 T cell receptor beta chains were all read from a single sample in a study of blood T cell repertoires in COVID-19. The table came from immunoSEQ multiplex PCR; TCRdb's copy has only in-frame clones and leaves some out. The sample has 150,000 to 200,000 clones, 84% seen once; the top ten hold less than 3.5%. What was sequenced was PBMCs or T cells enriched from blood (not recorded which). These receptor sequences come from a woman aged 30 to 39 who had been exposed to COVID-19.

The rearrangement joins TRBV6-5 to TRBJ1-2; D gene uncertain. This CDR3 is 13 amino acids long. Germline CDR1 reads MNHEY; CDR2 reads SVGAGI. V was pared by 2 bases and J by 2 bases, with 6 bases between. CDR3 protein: CASSYRQNYGYTF. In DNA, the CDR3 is TGTGCCAGCAGTTACCGTCAGAACTATGGCTACACCTTC.

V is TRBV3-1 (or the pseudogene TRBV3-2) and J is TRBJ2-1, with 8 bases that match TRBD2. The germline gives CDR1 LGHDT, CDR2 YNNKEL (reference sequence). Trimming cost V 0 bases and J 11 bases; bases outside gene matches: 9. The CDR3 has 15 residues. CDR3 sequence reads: CASSQDAGGDSKQFF. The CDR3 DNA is TGTGCCAGCAGCCAAGATGCCGGGGGGGATTCCAAGCAGTTCTTC.

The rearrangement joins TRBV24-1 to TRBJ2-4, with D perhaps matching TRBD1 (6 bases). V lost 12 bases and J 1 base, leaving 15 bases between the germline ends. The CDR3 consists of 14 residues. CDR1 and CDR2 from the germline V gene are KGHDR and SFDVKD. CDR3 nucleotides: TGTGCCCCCCGTTTGGGGGCCGCCAAAAACATTCAGTACTTC. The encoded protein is CAPRLGAAKNIQYF.

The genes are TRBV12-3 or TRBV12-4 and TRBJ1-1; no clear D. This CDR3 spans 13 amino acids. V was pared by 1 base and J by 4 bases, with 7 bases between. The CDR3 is CASSLGSSTEAFF. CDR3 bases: TGTGCCAGCAGTTTAGGGTCCAGCACTGAAGCTTTCTTT.

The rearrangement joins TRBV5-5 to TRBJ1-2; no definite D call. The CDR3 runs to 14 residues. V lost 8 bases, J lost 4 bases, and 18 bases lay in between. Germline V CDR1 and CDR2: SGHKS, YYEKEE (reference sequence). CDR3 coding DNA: TGTGCCAGGGTAATTCCGATTTTGAGCTATGGCTACACCTTC. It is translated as CARVIPILSYGYTF. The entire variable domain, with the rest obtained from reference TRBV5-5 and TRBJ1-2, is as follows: DAGVTQSPTHLIKTRGQQVTLRCSPISGHKSVSWYQQVLGQGPQFIFQYYEKEERGRGNFPDRFSARQFPNYSSELNVNALLLGDSALYLCARVIPILSYGYTFGSGTRLTVV.

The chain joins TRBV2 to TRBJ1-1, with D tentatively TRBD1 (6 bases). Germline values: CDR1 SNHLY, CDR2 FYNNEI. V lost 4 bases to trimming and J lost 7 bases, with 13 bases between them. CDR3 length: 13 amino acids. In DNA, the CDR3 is TGTGCCAGCAGTGTCTGGGGGCAAGATGAAGCTTTCTTT. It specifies CASSVWGQDEAFF.

CDR3 DNA sequence: TGCGCCAGCAGCCAAGATGTCGGGACAGGGGGCACAGATACGCAGTATTTT. Its protein is CASSQDVGTGGTDTQYF. The V gene is TRBV4-1, the J gene TRBJ2-3; the match to TRBD1 covers 10 bases. V trimming: 0 bases; J trimming: 1 base; junction bases outside the gene matches: 4. CDR1 MGHRA and CDR2 YSYEKL come from the germline V gene. The CDR3 is 17 residues long.

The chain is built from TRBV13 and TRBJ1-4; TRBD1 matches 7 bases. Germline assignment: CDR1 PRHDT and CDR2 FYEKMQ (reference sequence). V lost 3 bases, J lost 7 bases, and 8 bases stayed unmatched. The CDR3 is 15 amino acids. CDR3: CASSLTQGTFEKLFF. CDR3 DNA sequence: TGTGCCAGCAGCTTGACACAGGGGACTTTTGAAAAACTGTTTTTT.

The CDR3 DNA reads as TGCGCCAGCAGCTTGAGTGGGGCGGAAGAGCAGTTCTTC. Its protein product is CASSLSGAEEQFF. The rearrangement uses TRBV5-1 and TRBJ2-1, with D tentatively TRBD1 (5 bases). The ends were cut back, 1 base at V and 10 bases at J, with 12 bases in the middle. Germline V lookup: CDR1 SGHRS, CDR2 YFSETQ. The CDR3 spans 13 residues. The full variable domain, with the rest looked up from reference TRBV5-1 and TRBJ2-1, is KAGVTQTPRYLIKTRGQQVTLSCSPISGHRSVSWYQQTPGQGLQFLFEYFSETQRNKGNFPGRFSGRQFSNSRSEMNVSTLELGDSALYLCASSLSGAEEQFFGPGTRLTVL.

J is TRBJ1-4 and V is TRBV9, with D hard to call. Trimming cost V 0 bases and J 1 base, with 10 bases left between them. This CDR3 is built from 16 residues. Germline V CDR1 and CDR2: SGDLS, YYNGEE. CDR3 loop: CASSVGIERTNEKLFF. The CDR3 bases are TGTGCCAGCAGCGTAGGTATCGAGAGAACTAATGAAAAACTGTTTTTT.

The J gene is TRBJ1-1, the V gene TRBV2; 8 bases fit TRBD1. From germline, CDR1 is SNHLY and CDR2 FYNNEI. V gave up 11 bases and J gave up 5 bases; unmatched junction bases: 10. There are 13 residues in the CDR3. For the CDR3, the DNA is TGTGCCCGACGACAGGGGCGAGGGACTGAAGCTTTCTTT. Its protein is CARRQGRGTEAFF. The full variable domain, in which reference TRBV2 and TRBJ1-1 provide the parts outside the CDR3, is EPEVTQTPSHQVTQMGQEVILRCVPISNHLYFYWYRQILGQKVEFLVSFYNNEISEKSEIFDDQFSVERPDGSNFTLKIRSTKLEDSAMYFCARRQGRGTEAFFGQGTRLTVV.

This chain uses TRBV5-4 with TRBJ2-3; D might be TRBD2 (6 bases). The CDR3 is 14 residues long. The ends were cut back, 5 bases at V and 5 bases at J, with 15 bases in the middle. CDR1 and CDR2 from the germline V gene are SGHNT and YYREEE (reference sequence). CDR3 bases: TGTGCCAGCAGTACGCGGGGTGGGGAAGATACGCAGTATTTT. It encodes CASSTRGGEDTQYF.

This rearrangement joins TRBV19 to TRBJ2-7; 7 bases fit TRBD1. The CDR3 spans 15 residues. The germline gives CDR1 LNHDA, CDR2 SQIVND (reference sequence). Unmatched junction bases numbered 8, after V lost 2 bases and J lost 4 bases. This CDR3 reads CASSIPYRDSYEQYF. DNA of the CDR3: TGTGCCAGTAGTATACCCTACCGGGACAGTTACGAGCAGTACTTC.

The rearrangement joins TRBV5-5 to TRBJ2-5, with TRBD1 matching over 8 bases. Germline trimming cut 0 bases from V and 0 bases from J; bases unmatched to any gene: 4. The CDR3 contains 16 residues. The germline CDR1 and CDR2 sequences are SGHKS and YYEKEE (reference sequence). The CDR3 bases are TGTGCCAGCAGCTTGGTGACAGGGGTCAACCAAGAGACCCAGTACTTC. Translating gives CASSLVTGVNQETQYF.

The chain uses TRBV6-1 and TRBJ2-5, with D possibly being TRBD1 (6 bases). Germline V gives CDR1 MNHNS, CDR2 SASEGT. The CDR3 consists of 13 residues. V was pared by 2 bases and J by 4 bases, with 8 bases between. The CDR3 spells CASSETQGETQYF. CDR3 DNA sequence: TGTGCCAGCAGTGAAACACAGGGAGAGACCCAGTACTTC.

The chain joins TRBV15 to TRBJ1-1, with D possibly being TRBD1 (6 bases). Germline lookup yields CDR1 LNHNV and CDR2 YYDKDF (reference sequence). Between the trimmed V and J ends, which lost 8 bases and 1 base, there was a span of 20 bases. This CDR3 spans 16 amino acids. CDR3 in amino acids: CATRRGGAWRNTEAFF. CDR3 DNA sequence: TGTGCCACCCGACGGGGGGGCGCATGGCGGAACACTGAAGCTTTCTTT.

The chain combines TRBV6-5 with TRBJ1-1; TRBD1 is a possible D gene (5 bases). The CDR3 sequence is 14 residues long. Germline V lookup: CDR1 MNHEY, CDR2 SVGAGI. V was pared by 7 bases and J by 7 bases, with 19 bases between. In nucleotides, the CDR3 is TGTGCCAGCACCATGAGGTCGGGGGACGGTGAAGCTTTCTTT. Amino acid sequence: CASTMRSGDGEAFF.

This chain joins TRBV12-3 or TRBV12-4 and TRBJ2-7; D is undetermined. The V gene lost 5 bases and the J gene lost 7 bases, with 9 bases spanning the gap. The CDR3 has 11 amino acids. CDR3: CASSITVEQYF. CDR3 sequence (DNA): TGTGCCAGCAGTATAACGGTTGAGCAGTACTTC.

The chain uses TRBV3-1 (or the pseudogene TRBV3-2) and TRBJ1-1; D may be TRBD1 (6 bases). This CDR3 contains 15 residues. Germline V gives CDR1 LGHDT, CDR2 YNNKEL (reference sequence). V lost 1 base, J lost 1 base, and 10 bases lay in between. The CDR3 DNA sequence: TGTGCCAGCAGCCAAGGTAGCAGGGGGAACACTGAAGCTTTCTTT. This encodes CASSQGSRGNTEAFF.

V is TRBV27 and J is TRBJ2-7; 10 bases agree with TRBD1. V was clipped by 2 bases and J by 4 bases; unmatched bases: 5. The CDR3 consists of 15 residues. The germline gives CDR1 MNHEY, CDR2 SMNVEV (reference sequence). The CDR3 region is CASSLVGQGRYEQYF. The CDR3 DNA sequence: TGTGCCAGCAGTTTAGTGGGACAGGGGAGGTACGAGCAGTACTTC.

The CDR3 protein is CASRPNRGGEAFF. In nucleotides, the CDR3 is TGTGCCAGCAGACCGAACAGGGGTGGTGAAGCTTTCTTT. This chain uses TRBV4-2 with TRBJ1-1, with TRBD1 matching over 7 bases. Germline loops: CDR1 LGHNA, CDR2 YNFKEQ. The junction had 8 bases not matched to a gene; V was cut back by 6 bases and J by 7 bases. This CDR3 has 13 amino acids.